Here is one T cell receptor beta chain with its context. What it binds is unknown. Documented time point: newly diagnosed GD, antithyroid drugs for less than 3 months. Making the TCR library involved RNA that had been extracted from PBMCs. This CDR3 has 14 amino acids. Trimming pared 4 bases from V and 0 bases from J, leaving 13 bases between. Looked up from germline, CDR1 is DFQATT and CDR2 is SNEGSKA (reference sequence). The sample comes from a study of regulatory T cells in long-lasting Graves disease. Study at large: Graves' patients (newly diagnosed) had been on antithyroid drugs under 3 months. Points from the study as a whole: Analysis covered peripheral blood alone, not thyroid tissue.

Assembly of TCR beta libraries relied on iRepertoire HTBI primers together with Arm-PCR of CDR3 regions. TCRdb independently ran MiXCR on the multiplex PCR reads; one entry per CDR3 protein. This sample carries around 230,000 distinct CDR3 sequences, around 18% of them seen once, and the ten largest clones take approximately 20%. This TCR was recovered from a female donor with Graves disease. The sequencing used peripheral blood mononuclear cells (PBMCs), collected at new diagnosis, from a patient treated with antithyroid drugs. This chain connects TRBV20-1 to TRBJ2-7; D possibly corresponds to TRBD1 (5 bases). The CDR3 region is CSATRQQSSYEQYF. The CDR3 coding sequence is TGCAGTGCTACCAGACAGCAGAGCTCCTACGAGCAGTACTTC.